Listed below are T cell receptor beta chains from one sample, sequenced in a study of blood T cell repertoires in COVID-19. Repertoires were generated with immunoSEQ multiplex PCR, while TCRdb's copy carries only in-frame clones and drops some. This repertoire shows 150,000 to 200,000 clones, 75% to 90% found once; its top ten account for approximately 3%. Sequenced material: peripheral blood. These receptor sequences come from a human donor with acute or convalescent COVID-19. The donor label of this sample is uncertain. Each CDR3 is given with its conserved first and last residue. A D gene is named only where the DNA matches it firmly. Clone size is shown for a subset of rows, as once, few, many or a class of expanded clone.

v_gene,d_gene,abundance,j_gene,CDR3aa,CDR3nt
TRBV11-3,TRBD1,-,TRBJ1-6,CASTADRGNSPLHF,TGTGCCAGCACCGCGGACAGGGGTAATTCACCCCTCCACTTT
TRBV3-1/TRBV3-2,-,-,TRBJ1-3,CASSQGYRALRGNTIYF,TGTGCCAGCAGCCAAGGGTACAGGGCACTACGGGGAAACACCATATATTTT
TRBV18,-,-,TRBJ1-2,CASSPFELPTRFYGYTF,TGTGCCAGCTCACCATTCGAGCTCCCTACGAGATTCTATGGCTACACCTTC
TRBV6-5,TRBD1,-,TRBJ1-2,CASSKQGWGGYTF,TGTGCCAGCAGTAAACAGGGGTGGGGTGGCTACACCTTC
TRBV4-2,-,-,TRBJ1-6,CASSQGGVGWNSPLHF,TGTGCCAGCAGCCAAGGGGGGGTAGGGTGGAATTCACCCCTCCACTTT
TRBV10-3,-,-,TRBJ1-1,CAIRQGRNTEAFF,TGTGCCATCAGACAGGGAAGGAACACTGAAGCTTTCTTT
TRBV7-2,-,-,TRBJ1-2,CASSLAVADRLGRGAVNYGYTF,TGTGCCAGCAGCTTAGCTGTGGCAGATCGTCTAGGTCGAGGTGCTGTTAACTATGGCTACACCTTC
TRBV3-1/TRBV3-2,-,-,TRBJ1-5,CASSQGQANQPQHF,TGTGCCAGCAGCCAAGGACAGGCTAATCAGCCCCAGCATTTT
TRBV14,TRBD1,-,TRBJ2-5,CASSQARTGRETQYF,TGTGCCAGCAGCCAAGCTAGGACAGGGCGAGAGACCCAGTACTTC
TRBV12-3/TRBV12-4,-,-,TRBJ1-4,CASSLLISGKLFF,TGTGCCAGCAGTTTACTTATCAGCGGAAAACTGTTTTTT
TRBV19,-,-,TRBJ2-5,CASSMEGGLPGEETQYF,TGTGCCAGTAGTATGGAAGGAGGGCTGCCTGGGGAGGAGACCCAGTACTTC
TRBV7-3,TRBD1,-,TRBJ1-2,CASSLNPQGATGYTF,TGTGCCAGCAGCTTAAATCCCCAGGGGGCGACTGGCTACACCTTC
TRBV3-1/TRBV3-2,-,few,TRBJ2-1,CASSHRVASSYNEQFF,TGTGCCAGCAGCCACAGGGTAGCCTCTTCCTACAATGAGCAGTTCTTC
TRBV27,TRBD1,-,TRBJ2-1,CASSLPGQGDYNEQFF,TGTGCCAGCAGCCTCCCGGGACAGGGAGACTACAATGAGCAGTTCTTC
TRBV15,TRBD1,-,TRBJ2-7,CATSRASGQGRSLYEQYF,TGTGCCACCAGCAGAGCGTCGGGACAGGGTCGTTCGTTGTACGAGCAGTACTTC
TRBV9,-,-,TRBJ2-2,CASSVAGWLGTGELFF,TGTGCCAGCAGCGTTGCAGGGTGGTTGGGCACCGGGGAGCTGTTTTTT
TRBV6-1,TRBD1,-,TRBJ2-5,CASSEKQWVQGVETQYF,TGTGCCAGCAGTGAAAAACAGTGGGTACAGGGGGTCGAGACCCAGTACTTC
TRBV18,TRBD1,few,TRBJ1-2,CASSPGQGNYGYTF,TGTGCCAGCTCACCGGGACAGGGAAACTATGGCTACACCTTC
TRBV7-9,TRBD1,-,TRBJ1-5,CASSEGGQVNQPQHF,TGTGCCAGCTCGGAGGGGGGACAGGTAAATCAGCCCCAGCATTTT
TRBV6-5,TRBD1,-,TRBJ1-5,CASSYGTGGNQPQHF,TGTGCCAGCAGTTACGGGACAGGGGGCAATCAGCCCCAGCATTTT
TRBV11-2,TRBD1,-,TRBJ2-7,CASSLGTGPQEQYF,TGTGCCAGCAGCTTAGGGACAGGGCCTCAGGAGCAGTACTTC
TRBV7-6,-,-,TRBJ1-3,CASSLGTGNERVNTIYF,TGTGCCAGCAGCTTGGGTACAGGGAACGAGAGGGTAAACACCATATATTTT
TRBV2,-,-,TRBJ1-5,CASSGMRGFQPQHF,TGTGCCAGCAGCGGAATGAGGGGGTTTCAGCCCCAGCATTTT
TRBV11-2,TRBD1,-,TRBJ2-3,CASSPTPNRDRESDTQYF,TGTGCCAGCAGCCCGACCCCAAACCGGGACAGGGAGTCGGATACGCAGTATTTT
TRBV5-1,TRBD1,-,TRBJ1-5,CASSLFGQGNQPQHF,TGCGCCAGCAGCCTTTTTGGACAGGGCAATCAGCCCCAGCATTTT
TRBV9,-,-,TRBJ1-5,CASSVAGGAQHF,TGTGCCAGCAGCGTAGCTGGGGGGGCCCAGCATTTT
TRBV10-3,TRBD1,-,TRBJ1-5,CAISLGQSNQPQHF,TGTGCCATCAGCCTGGGACAGAGCAATCAGCCCCAGCATTTT
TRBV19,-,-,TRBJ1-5,CASRQGGQPQHF,TGTGCCAGTCGGCAGGGTGGTCAGCCCCAGCATTTT
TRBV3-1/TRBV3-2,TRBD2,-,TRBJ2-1,CASSSGTTAANNEQFF,TGTGCCAGCAGCTCCGGGACTACGGCGGCCAACAATGAGCAGTTCTTC
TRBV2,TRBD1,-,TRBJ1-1,CASLEVGQGGTEAFF,TGTGCCAGTCTCGAAGTGGGACAGGGAGGCACTGAAGCTTTCTTT
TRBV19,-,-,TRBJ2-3,CASREGWSTDTQYF,TGTGCCAGTAGGGAGGGATGGAGCACAGATACGCAGTATTTT
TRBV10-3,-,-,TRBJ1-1,CAISDHKSNTEAFF,TGTGCCATCAGTGACCACAAATCGAACACTGAAGCTTTCTTT
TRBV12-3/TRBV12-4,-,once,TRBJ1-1,CASSLTSGTEAFF,TGTGCCAGCAGTTTGACGTCGGGGACTGAAGCTTTCTTT
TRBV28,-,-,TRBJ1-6,CASRPLRDNLGMNSPLHF,TGTGCCAGCAGGCCCCTGAGGGACAACTTAGGTATGAATTCACCCCTCCACTTT
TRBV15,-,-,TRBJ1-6,CATSRDPPYSTGSPLHF,TGTGCCACCAGCAGAGATCCCCCGTACAGCACCGGTTCACCCCTCCACTTT